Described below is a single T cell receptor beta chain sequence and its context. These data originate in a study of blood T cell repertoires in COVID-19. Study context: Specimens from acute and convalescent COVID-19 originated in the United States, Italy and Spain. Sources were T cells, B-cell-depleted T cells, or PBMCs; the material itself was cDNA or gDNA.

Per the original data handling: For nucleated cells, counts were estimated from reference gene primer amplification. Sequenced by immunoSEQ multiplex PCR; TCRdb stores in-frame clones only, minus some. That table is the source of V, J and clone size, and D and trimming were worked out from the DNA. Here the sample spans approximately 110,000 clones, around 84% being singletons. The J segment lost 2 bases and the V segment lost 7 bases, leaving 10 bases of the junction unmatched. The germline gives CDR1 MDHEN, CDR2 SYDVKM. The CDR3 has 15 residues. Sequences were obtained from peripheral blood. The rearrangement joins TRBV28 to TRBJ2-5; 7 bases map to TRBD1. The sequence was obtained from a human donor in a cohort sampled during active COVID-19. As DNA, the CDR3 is TGTGCCAGCACCACAGGGGCGCAGCCACAAGAGACCCAGTACTTC. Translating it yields CASTTGAQPQETQYF.